Ten or more counts support the clone carrying this TCR beta chain. Its specificity is not known. TCRdb re-called the reads with MiXCR, one entry per CDR3 protein. The sample lists about 310,000 distinct CDR3 sequences, 25% seen once, with 13% in the top ten. These data originate in a study of T cell repertoires in cytomegalovirus infection. In the study overall: As its CMV epitopes, the study selected recently identified HLA-C-restricted and well-studied HLA-B-restricted targets. Study outcomes and limitations: HLA-C-restricted CMV clonotypes gave the most frequent clonotype in two of eight donors. Frequencies of public TCR beta families were cumulated, and this identified carriers of CMV plus the relevant HLA.

V gave up 4 bases and J gave up 0 bases, with 9 bases separating them. The CDR3 has 15 residues. Germline lookup yields CDR1 SGHTA and CDR2 FQGNSA. The V call is TRBV7-2, the J call TRBJ2-2, with D possibly being TRBD2 (6 bases). The source is a human donor in good health (CMV status not recorded). Some clones in this sample may be carry-over from other donors' samples. The specimen comprised cultured PBMCs, sampled from culture after CMV antigen stimulation. This CDR3 reads CASSWDSANTGELFF. DNA of the CDR3: TGTGCCAGCAGCTGGGACTCGGCGAACACCGGGGAGCTGTTTTTT.